The 8 T cell receptor beta chains presented below share a single source sample, sequenced in a study of T cell responses to AZD1222 COVID-19 vaccine. TCRdb's copy holds only in-frame clones and misses some; the assay was immunoSEQ multiplex PCR. The table records 150,000 or so clones, under 95% of them present only once. The specimen comprised peripheral blood, sampled on day 0 of AZD1222 vaccination. The receptors were sampled from an adult in good health.

V usage is TRBV5-6 and J usage is TRBJ1-4; TRBD1 might be the D (5 bases). Trimming removed 4 bases from V and 5 bases from J, with 15 bases in between. Germline V CDR1 and CDR2: SGHDT, YYEEEE. The CDR3 length is 15 residues. The chain's CDR3 is CASSGRGRGNEKLFF. CDR3 DNA sequence: TGTGCCAGCAGCGGAAGGGGAAGAGGGAATGAAAAACTGTTTTTT.

The chain is built from TRBV4-3 and TRBJ1-4; weak D call: TRBD1 (5 bases). Germline V CDR1 and CDR2: LGHNA, YSLEER. Trimming stripped 2 bases from V and 0 bases from J, with 10 bases between. This CDR3 is built from 16 residues. DNA of the CDR3: TGCGCCAGCAGCCAATTTGCCAGGGCAACTAATGAAAAACTGTTTTTT. Translating it yields CASSQFARATNEKLFF.

This chain uses TRBV5-6 with TRBJ2-7; D ambiguous. CDR3 size: 15 residues. V dropped 1 base and J dropped 2 bases, with 13 bases sitting between them. Germline CDR1 SGHDT, CDR2 YYEEEE. The CDR3 region has the DNA TGTGCCAGCAGCTTGAAGGCAGACTGGGCCTACGAGCAGTACTTC. Protein product: CASSLKADWAYEQYF. Filled out from reference TRBV5-6 and TRBJ2-7, the complete variable domain reads DAGVTQSPTHLIKTRGQQVTLRCSPKSGHDTVSWYQQALGQGPQFIFQYYEEEERQRGNFPDRFSGHQFPNYSSELNVNALLLGDSALYLCASSLKADWAYEQYFGPGTRLTVT.

This clone was picked up one time. The CDR3: CASTAGQFNQPQHF. CDR3 coding DNA: TGTGCCAGCACCGCGGGACAGTTCAATCAGCCCCAGCATTTT. The chain couples TRBV27 to TRBJ1-5, with TRBD1 matching over 7 bases. Trimming took 7 bases from V and 3 from J; bases not matched to a gene: 6. The germline CDR1 and CDR2 sequences are MNHEY and SMNVEV (reference sequence). The CDR3 has 14 residues.

The genes are TRBV7-2 and TRBJ2-3, with D possibly being TRBD2 (7 bases). V dropped 5 bases and J dropped 4 bases, with 22 bases sitting between them. The CDR3 has 17 residues. The germline gives CDR1 SGHTA, CDR2 FQGNSA. CDR3 bases: TGTGCCAGCAGCCCCTCGGGCGGGGGCCCGGTACCAGATACGCAGTATTTT. This translates into CASSPSGGGPVPDTQYF. Based on the CDR3 plus reference TRBV7-2 and TRBJ2-3, the full variable domain is GAGVSQSPSNKVTEKGKDVELRCDPISGHTALYWYRQSLGQGLEFLIYFQGNSAPDKSGLPSDRFSAERTGGSVSTLTIQRTQQEDSAVYLCASSPSGGGPVPDTQYFGPGTRLTVL.

Of note for this clone: Other DNA sequences from this sample encode an identical CDR3 as well. V gene TRBV5-1 combines with J gene TRBJ2-5; D call uncertain. V was pared by 2 bases and J by 3 bases, with 2 bases between. Germline V gives CDR1 SGHRS, CDR2 YFSETQ. There are 11 residues in the CDR3. The chain's CDR3 is CASSLEETQYF. The CDR3 DNA is TGCGCCAGCAGCTTAGAAGAGACCCAGTACTTC.

This chain uses TRBV7-2 with TRBJ1-5; D unclear. This CDR3 has 16 amino acids. Germline V lookup: CDR1 SGHTA, CDR2 FQGNSA. V dropped 5 bases and J dropped 0 bases, with 14 bases sitting between them. CDR3 residues: CASSIIATYSNQPQHF. The CDR3 region has the DNA TGTGCCAGCAGCATTATCGCCACGTATAGCAATCAGCCCCAGCATTTT.

This chain links TRBV18 with TRBJ1-4; the match to TRBD1 covers 7 bases. CDR1 and CDR2 from the germline V gene are KGHSH and LQKENI. After removal of 2 bases from V and 13 bases from J, the junction contained 4 bases not matched to a gene. The CDR3 extends over 12 amino acids. In nucleotides, the CDR3 is TGTGCCAGCTCACCAAGGACAGGTAGACTGTTTTTT. It translates to CASSPRTGRLFF.